This T cell receptor (beta chain) appears in the sequencing data of a study of blood T cell repertoires in COVID-19. As for the study in general: The samples span acute and convalescent COVID-19 from the United States, Italy and Spain.

Germline CDR1 is SGHNT and CDR2 is YYREEE (reference sequence). The CDR3 runs 15 residues. The V and J ends lost 0 bases and 6 bases, in that order; junction bases with no gene match: 9. Ages ranged from roughly 18 to 95 years, with residence in 24 US areas. The study counted Cohort 3 donors as recovered given two negative PCRs, clearance, or symptom resolution. The repertoire was sequenced with immunoSEQ multiplex PCR; TCRdb's copy has only in-frame clones and lacks some. The sample lists about 300,000 clones, 86% occurring once. The material sequenced was PBMCs or T cells enriched from blood (not recorded which). The chain carries TRBV5-4 and TRBJ2-7, with 7 bases aligning to TRBD2. This receptor was taken from a man aged 25-45 years who had recovered from COVID-19. The DNA of the CDR3 is TGTGCCAGCAGCTTGGTTGGGGGGAGGGTGGGCGAGCAGTACTTC. It is translated as CASSLVGGRVGEQYF.